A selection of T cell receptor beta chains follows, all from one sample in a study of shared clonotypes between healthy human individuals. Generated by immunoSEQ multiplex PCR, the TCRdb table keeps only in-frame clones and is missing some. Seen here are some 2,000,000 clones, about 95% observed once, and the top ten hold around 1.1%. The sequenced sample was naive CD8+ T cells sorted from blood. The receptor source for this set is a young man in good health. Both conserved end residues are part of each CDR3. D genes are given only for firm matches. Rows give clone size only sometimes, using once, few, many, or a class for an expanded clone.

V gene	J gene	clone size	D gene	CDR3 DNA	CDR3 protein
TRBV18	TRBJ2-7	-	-	TGTGCCAGCTCACCCCCCGGGAACGAGCAGTACTTC	CASSPPGNEQYF
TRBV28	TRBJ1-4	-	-	TGTGCCAGCAGTTTATACGATCAAGATAATGAAAAACTGTTTTTT	CASSLYDQDNEKLFF
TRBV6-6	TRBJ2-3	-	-	TGTGCCAGCAACAGGGTGAGCACAGATACGCAGTATTTT	CASNRVSTDTQYF
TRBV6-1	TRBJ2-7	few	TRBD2	TGTGCCAGCAGCTCGGGGACTAGCGGGACGGGCGAGCAGTACTTC	CASSSGTSGTGEQYF
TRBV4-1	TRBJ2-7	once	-	TGCGCCAGCAGCCAAAGTGGGGGAATTCAGTACGAGCAGTACTTC	CASSQSGGIQYEQYF
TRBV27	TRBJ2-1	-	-	TGTGCCAGCAGTTTATCCCTCCAGACTCTGCATGAGCAGTTCTTC	CASSLSLQTLHEQFF
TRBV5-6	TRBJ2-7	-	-	TGTGCCAGCAGCATAGGGTTTTTCGACGAGCAGTACTTC	CASSIGFFDEQYF
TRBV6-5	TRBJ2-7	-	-	TGTGCCAGCAGTTACGCTGGGGACTACGAGCAGTACTTC	CASSYAGDYEQYF
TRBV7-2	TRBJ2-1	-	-	TGTGCCAGCAGCTTACCGGGGTTGTATGAGCAGTTCTTC	CASSLPGLYEQFF
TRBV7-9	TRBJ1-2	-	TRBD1	TGTGCCAGCAGCTCGATTACCCGGACAGGCTTTACCTACACCTTC	CASSSITRTGFTYTF
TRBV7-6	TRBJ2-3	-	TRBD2	TGTGCCAGCGCCCGGACTAGCGGGAGCCCAAATACGCAGTATTTT	CASARTSGSPNTQYF
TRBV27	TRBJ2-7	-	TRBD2	TGTGCCAGCAGTTTCAGTCTAGCGGGAAGCTCCTACGAGCAGTACTTC	CASSFSLAGSSYEQYF
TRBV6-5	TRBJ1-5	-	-	TGTGCCAGCAGTTACTCGAACCTTACGCCCCAGCATTTT	CASSYSNLTPQHF
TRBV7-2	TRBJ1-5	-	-	TGTGCCAGCAGCTTAATCGCCGGGTATAATCAGCCCCAGCATTTT	CASSLIAGYNQPQHF
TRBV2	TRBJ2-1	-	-	TGTGCCAGCAGTGAAAACAGGGATTATGAGCAGTTCTTC	CASSENRDYEQFF
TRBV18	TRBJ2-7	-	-	TGTGCCAGCTCACCGGTAGGGATAACCCCCTACGAGCAGTACTTC	CASSPVGITPYEQYF
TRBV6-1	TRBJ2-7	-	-	TGTGCCAGCAGTGAAGCGCGAGGTTACTCCTACGAGCAGTACTTC	CASSEARGYSYEQYF
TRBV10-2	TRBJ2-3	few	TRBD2	TGCGCCAGCAGCGGGGGGAACACAGATACGCAGTATTTT	CASSGGNTDTQYF
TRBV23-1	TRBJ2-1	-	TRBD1	TGCGCCAGCAGTCTCCGGGACAGGGGGATTAATGAGCAGTTCTTC	CASSLRDRGINEQFF
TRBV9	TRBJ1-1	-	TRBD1	TGTGCCAGCAGCCCCGACAGGGGCAACACTGAAGCTTTCTTT	CASSPDRGNTEAFF
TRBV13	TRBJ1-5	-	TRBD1	TGTGCCAGCAGCGTTTACCGGGACAGTGATCAGCCCCAGCATTTT	CASSVYRDSDQPQHF
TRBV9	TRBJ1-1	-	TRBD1	TGTGCCAGCAGCGTAGAGGGGGCGGACCTTGGGGACGACACTGAAGCTTTCTTT	CASSVEGADLGDDTEAFF
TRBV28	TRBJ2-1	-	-	TGTGCCAGCACCTTTGACCTGGGGTCGGATGAGCAGTTCTTC	CASTFDLGSDEQFF
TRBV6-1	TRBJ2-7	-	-	TGTGCCAGCAGTGAAACAGGGTACACCGGCCTCTACGAGCAGTACTTC	CASSETGYTGLYEQYF
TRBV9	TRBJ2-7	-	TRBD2	TGTGCCAGCAGCGTGAGCGGGAGCAGTAGAAACGAGCAGTACTTC	CASSVSGSSRNEQYF
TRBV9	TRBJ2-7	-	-	TGTGCCAGCAGCGTAGACCCCCCGCCGACCTACGAGCAGTACTTC	CASSVDPPPTYEQYF
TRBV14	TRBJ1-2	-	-	TGTGCCAGCAGCCAAGAATTGTCAGGGAAGGATGGCTACACCTTC	CASSQELSGKDGYTF
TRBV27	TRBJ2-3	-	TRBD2	TGTGCCAGCAGTTTGTATTATAGCGGGGGGGCAAAAGATACGCAGTATTTT	CASSLYYSGGAKDTQYF
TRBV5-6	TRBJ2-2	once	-	TGTGCCAGCAGCCCCGTGACGGGGGCAGAAACCGGGGAGCTGTTTTTT	CASSPVTGAETGELFF
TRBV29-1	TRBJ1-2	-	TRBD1	TGCAGCGTTGCCGGGGACAGTGACTTCTATGGCTACACCTTC	CSVAGDSDFYGYTF
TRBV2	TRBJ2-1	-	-	TGTGCCAGCAGTGAACTGCAAAGCAATGAGCAGTTCTTC	CASSELQSNEQFF
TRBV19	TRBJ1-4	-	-	TGTGCCAGTACCCCGGGACTTCCTGAAAAACTGTTTTTT	CASTPGLPEKLFF
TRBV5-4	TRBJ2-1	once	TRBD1	TGTGCCAGCTCCTTCGAACGGGGACAGATTTACAATGAGCAGTTCTTC	CASSFERGQIYNEQFF
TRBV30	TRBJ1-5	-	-	TGTGCCTGGAGTGTCAACCTGAGGGATGGACTAAGCAATCAGCCCCAGCATTTT	CAWSVNLRDGLSNQPQHF
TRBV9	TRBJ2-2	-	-	TGTGCCAGCAGCGCAGCGAACACCGGGGAGCTGTTTTTT	CASSAANTGELFF
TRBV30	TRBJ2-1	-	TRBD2	TGTGCCTGGAGTGTTGGTAGCGGGAGCCCAGCGAGTGAGCAGTTCTTC	CAWSVGSGSPASEQFF
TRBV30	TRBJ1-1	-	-	TGTGCCTGGAGTGTACATGAGGACACTGAAGCTTTCTTT	CAWSVHEDTEAFF
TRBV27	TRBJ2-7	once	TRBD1	TGTGCCAGCAGTTTAGGGACAGGGGCTGAGCAGTACTTC	CASSLGTGAEQYF
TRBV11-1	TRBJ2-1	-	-	TGTGCCAGCAGCTTAACTAGGGGATTTGGAGATGAGCAGTTCTTC	CASSLTRGFGDEQFF
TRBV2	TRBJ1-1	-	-	TGTGCCAGCAGTGAAACGAGTTACACTGAAGCTTTCTTT	CASSETSYTEAFF
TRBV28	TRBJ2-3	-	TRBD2	TGTGCCAGCAGTTCAAACACCCTGGGGCTAGCGGGCGGAGATACGCAGTATTTT	CASSSNTLGLAGGDTQYF
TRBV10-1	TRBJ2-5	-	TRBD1	TGCGCCAGCAGTGATTGGACAGGGGGCGAAGAGACCCAGTACTTC	CASSDWTGGEETQYF
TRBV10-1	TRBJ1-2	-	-	TGCGCCAGCAGGACGGGGCTTCCTAACTATGGCTACACCTTC	CASRTGLPNYGYTF
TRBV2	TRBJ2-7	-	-	TGTGCCAGCAGTGGGGACTACGAGCAGTACTTC	CASSGDYEQYF
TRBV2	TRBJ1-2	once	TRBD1	TGTGCCAGCAGCCCCCCCGGACAGGCTAACTATGGCTACACCTTC	CASSPPGQANYGYTF
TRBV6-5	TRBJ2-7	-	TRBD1	TGTGCCAGCAGTTATGGGACAGGGGCCTACGAGCAGTACTTC	CASSYGTGAYEQYF
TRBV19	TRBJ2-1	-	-	TGTGCCAGTAGTGAATTTGCAGGTACCAATGAGCAGTTCTTC	CASSEFAGTNEQFF
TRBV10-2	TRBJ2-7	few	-	TGCGCCACCGCTGGGGGGAGTGAGCAGTACTTC	CATAGGSEQYF